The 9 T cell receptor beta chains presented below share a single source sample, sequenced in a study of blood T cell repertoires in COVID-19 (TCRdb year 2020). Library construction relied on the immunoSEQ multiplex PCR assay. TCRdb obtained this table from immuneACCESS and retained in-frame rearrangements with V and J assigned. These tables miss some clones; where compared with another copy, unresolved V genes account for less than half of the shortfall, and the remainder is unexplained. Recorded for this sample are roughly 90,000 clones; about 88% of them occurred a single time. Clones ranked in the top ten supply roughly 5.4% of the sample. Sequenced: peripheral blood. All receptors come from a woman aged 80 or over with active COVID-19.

The chain's CDR3 is CASSPPGLVGTDTQYF. The DNA for the CDR3 is TGTGCCAGCAGTCCCCCGGGACTAGTGGGCACAGATACGCAGTATTTT. The rearrangement links TRBV6-6 to TRBJ2-3, with 8 nucleotides matching TRBD2. V was clipped by 5 bases and J by 1 base; unmatched bases: 8. Looked up from germline, CDR1 is MNHNY and CDR2 is SVGAGI (reference sequence). CDR3 length: 16 amino acids.

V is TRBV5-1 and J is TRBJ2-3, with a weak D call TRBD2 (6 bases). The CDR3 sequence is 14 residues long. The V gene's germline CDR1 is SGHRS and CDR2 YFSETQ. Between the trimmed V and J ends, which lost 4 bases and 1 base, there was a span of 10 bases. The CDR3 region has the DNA TGCGCCAGCAGCCCGGGAGAAGGCACAGATACGCAGTATTTT. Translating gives CASSPGEGTDTQYF.

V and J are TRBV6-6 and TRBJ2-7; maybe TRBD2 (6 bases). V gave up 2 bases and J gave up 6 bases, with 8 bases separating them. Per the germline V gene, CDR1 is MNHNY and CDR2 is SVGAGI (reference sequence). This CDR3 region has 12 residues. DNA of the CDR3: TGTGCCAGCAGTTACGCGGGGACCGAGCAGTACTTC. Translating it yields CASSYAGTEQYF.

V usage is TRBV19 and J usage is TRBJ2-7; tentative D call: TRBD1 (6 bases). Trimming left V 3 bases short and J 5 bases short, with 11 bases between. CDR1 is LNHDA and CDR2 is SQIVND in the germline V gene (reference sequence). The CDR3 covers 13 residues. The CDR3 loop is CASSIARGHEQYF. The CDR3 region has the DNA TGTGCCAGTAGTATCGCCAGGGGCCACGAGCAGTACTTC.

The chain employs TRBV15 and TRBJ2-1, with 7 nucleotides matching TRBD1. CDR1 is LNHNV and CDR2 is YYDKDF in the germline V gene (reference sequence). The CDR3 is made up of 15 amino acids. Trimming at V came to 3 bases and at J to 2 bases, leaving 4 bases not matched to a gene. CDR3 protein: CATSRRQGTYNEQFF. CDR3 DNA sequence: TGTGCCACCAGCAGGAGACAGGGAACCTACAATGAGCAGTTCTTC.

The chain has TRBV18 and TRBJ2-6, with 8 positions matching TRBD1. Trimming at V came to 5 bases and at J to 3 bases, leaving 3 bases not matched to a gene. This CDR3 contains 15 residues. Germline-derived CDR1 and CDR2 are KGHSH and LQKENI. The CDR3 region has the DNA TGTGCCAGCTCAACGGACAGGGATGGGGCCAACGTCCTGACTTTC. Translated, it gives CASSTDRDGANVLTF.

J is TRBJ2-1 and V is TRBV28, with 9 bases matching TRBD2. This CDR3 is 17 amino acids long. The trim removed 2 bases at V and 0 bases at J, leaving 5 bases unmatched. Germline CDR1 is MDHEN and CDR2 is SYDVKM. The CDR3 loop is CASSLLAGSSSYNEQFF. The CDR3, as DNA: TGTGCCAGCAGTTTACTAGCGGGGTCTAGCTCCTACAATGAGCAGTTCTTC.

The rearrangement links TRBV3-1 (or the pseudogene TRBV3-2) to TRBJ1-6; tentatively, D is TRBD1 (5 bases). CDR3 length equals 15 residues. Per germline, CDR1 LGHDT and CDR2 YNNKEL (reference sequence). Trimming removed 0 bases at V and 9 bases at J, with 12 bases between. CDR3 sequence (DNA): TGTGCCAGCAGCCAAGATACGGGGGTTACTTCACCCCTCCACTTT. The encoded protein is CASSQDTGVTSPLHF.

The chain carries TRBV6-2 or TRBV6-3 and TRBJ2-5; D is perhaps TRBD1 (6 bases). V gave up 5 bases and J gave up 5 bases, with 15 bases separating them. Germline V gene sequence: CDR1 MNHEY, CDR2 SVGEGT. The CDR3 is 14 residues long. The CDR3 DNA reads TGTGCCAGCAGTACGCAGGGGTTGGGGGAGACCCAGTACTTC. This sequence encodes CASSTQGLGETQYF.